This entry concerns a single T cell receptor (beta chain). No antigen is known for it. This table comes from immunoSEQ multiplex PCR, and its TCRdb copy is limited to in-frame clones, with some not included. The sample shows 50,000 to 65,000 clones, roughly 89% of them seen only once. The sample comes from a study of OX40 agonist ivuxolimab in advanced cancers. In the study overall: Hepatocellular carcinoma, melanoma, renal cell or head and neck cancer occurred in dose-escalation patients. Of the participants, approximately 44% had some prior anti-PD-1, anti-PD-L1 or anti-CTLA-4 therapy, which was allowed.

Study conclusions and caveats: The CD4+ and CD8+ T cells in the blood had expanded clonally by week 6 at 0.1 to 3.0 mg/kg. Compared with others, partial responders at 0.1-3.0 mg/kg displayed clonal expansion among the lowest.

The receptor was isolated from an adult with an advanced solid tumor such as melanoma, head and neck, liver or kidney cancer. The sample consisted of CD4+ or CD8+ T cells sorted from blood, taken in a trial of the OX40 agonist ivuxolimab.

The CDR3 DNA sequence: TGTGCCAGCACCTTTTCACGGGAAATTCACAATCAGCCCCAGCATTTT. Residues: CASTFSREIHNQPQHF. This sequence joins TRBV2 and TRBJ1-5; D not resolved. CDR3 size: 16 residues. V was clipped by 7 bases and J by 3 bases, with 19 bases between them. Per germline, CDR1 SNHLY and CDR2 FYNNEI.